This is a list of T cell receptor beta chains from one sample in a study of Ad26.COV2.S vaccination and SARS-CoV-2 variants. The data were produced by immunoSEQ multiplex PCR, yet TCRdb's version contains in-frame clones alone and is incomplete. The table shows about 280,000 clones, with around 87% occurring only once. Sequenced material: peripheral blood, taken in a trial of Ad26.COV2.S vaccine versus placebo. The receptors shown here come from a person aged 18-60 years who received the Ad26.COV2.S COVID-19 vaccine or a placebo. Each CDR3 is given with its conserved first and last residue. A D gene is named only where the DNA matches it firmly. Not all rows give a size; the values are once, few, many and, for expanded clones, a class.

TRBV12-3/TRBV12-4,TRBJ2-5,.,.,13,TGTGCCAGCAGTTCGTGGACTGGAGGGGCCCAGTACTTC,CASSSWTGGAQYF
TRBV2,TRBJ2-7,.,TRBD2,14,TGTGCCAGCAGTGGGCGGGGGGCGGGGGACGAGCAGTACTTC,CASSGRGAGDEQYF
TRBV7-9,TRBJ1-1,once,.,16,TGTGCCAGCAGCTTATCCGGGGGCAGGATAAACACTGAAGCTTTCTTT,CASSLSGGRINTEAFF
TRBV11-3,TRBJ2-3,.,.,14,TGTGCCAGCAGCCTGAATAGCGCGACAGATACGCAGTATTTT,CASSLNSATDTQYF
TRBV30,TRBJ2-7,.,.,14,TGTGCCTGGAGTAGGGCAGGGGACCGGTACGAGCAGTACTTC,CAWSRAGDRYEQYF
TRBV20-1,TRBJ1-2,.,.,11,TGCAGTGCTAGCCCTCTCTATGGCTACACCTTC,CSASPLYGYTF
TRBV2,TRBJ1-6,.,.,15,TGTGCCAGCAGTTCGACAGAGAAGCTTAATTCACCCCTCCACTTT,CASSSTEKLNSPLHF
TRBV11-3,TRBJ2-5,once,.,14,TGTGCCAGCAGCTTAGAGGGTAGTTTTGAGACCCAGTACTTC,CASSLEGSFETQYF
TRBV7-6,TRBJ2-1,.,TRBD1,19,TGTGCCAGCAGCTTATTTTTTTTCTCGGGGACAGGGTTTTATAATGAGCAGTTCTTC,CASSLFFFSGTGFYNEQFF
TRBV5-8,TRBJ1-1,.,.,15,TGTGCCAGCAGCTCCCGCCGGGGGTGGAACACTGAAGCTTTCTTT,CASSSRRGWNTEAFF
TRBV11-3,TRBJ2-5,.,.,14,TGTGCCAGCAGCGACAAGGACGGGGGAGAGACCCAGTACTTC,CASSDKDGGETQYF
TRBV11-2,TRBJ2-1,.,.,14,TGTGCCAGCAGCCCGCCCCGGGAGTACAATGAGCAGTTCTTC,CASSPPREYNEQFF
TRBV13,TRBJ1-5,.,.,14,TGTGCCAGCAGCTTAGGCAGGGGAAATCAGCCCCAGCATTTT,CASSLGRGNQPQHF
TRBV10-3,TRBJ2-5,.,TRBD2,14,TGTGCCATCAGCAAGGGAGGGGTCGGGGAGACCCAGTACTTC,CAISKGGVGETQYF
TRBV25-1,TRBJ2-3,.,TRBD2,17,TGTGCCAGCAGTGCCATAAGCGGGACCCCGAGCACAGATACGCAGTATTTT,CASSAISGTPSTDTQYF
TRBV5-1,TRBJ1-2,.,.,13,TGCGCCAGCAGCTTGACCAGGGCCGATGGCTACACCTTC,CASSLTRADGYTF
TRBV29-1,TRBJ1-2,.,.,10,TGCAGCGTTGAAGACTATGGCTACACCTTC,CSVEDYGYTF
TRBV3-1/TRBV3-2,TRBJ2-2,.,TRBD2,18,TGTGCCAGCAGCCAAGCCCGGGGGGGGTCGAGAGCCCCCGGGGAGCTGTTTTTT,CASSQARGGSRAPGELFF
TRBV5-4,TRBJ1-1,once,.,16,TGTGCCAGCAGCTTGGGTGGCGGGGTAAGAGGCATTGAAGCTTTCTTT,CASSLGGGVRGIEAFF
TRBV11-2,TRBJ2-5,.,.,16,TGTGCCAGCAGCGTTAACAGGGGAGGGCCCCAAGAGACCCAGTACTTC,CASSVNRGGPQETQYF
TRBV21-1,TRBJ1-2,.,.,17,TGTGCCAGCAGGGAGAAATTGGGGCGCTTCGTCCCCTATGGCTACACCTTC,CASREKLGRFVPYGYTF
TRBV9,TRBJ2-7,.,TRBD2,14,TGTGCCAGCAGCGTAAGCGGGGGTCTCGGCGAGCAGTACTTC,CASSVSGGLGEQYF
TRBV15,TRBJ2-1,.,TRBD2,15,TGTGCCACCAGCCGTGGGGGGGGGATCTACAATGAGCAGTTCTTC,CATSRGGGIYNEQFF
TRBV18,TRBJ2-1,.,TRBD1,15,TGTGCCAGCTCACCAAGACAGGGCAGATACAATGAGCAGTTCTTC,CASSPRQGRYNEQFF
TRBV14,TRBJ1-4,.,.,17,TGTGCCAGCAGCCAAGGTCTGTCCAATGCGGCTAATGAAAAACTGTTTTTT,CASSQGLSNAANEKLFF
TRBV7-2,TRBJ1-1,.,.,15,TGTGCCAGCAGCTTATACCAGGACATGAACACTGAAGCTTTCTTT,CASSLYQDMNTEAFF